This T cell receptor (beta chain) was recorded in a study of T cell changes during pregnancy in multiple sclerosis. Profiling relied on immunoSEQ multiplex PCR, and the TCRdb table lists in-frame clones only, not all of them. Of around 57,000 clones in the sample, roughly nine tenths were seen once. CDR3 length: 15 amino acids. The J segment lost 6 bases and the V segment lost 6 bases, leaving 9 bases of the junction unmatched. From germline, CDR1 is MDHEN and CDR2 SYDVKM. The chain joins TRBV28 to TRBJ1-5; 9 bases match TRBD1. The sample was peripheral blood, taken after pregnancy. The receptor was isolated from a female donor in good health, enrolled as a control in a pregnancy study. In DNA form, the CDR3 reads TGTGCCAGCAGACAGGGGACAGGGAATGTTCAGCCCCAGCATTTT. Amino acids: CASRQGTGNVQPQHF.